Sequencing of this T cell receptor (beta chain) was carried out in a study of blood T cell repertoires in COVID-19. Study at large: Some COVID-19 samples were acute and others convalescent; all came from the United States, Italy and Spain. In each case, the material was cDNA or gDNA derived from T cells, B-cell-depleted T cells, or PBMCs.

Original methodology: How many nucleated cells were present was estimated from reference gene primer amplification. Method: immunoSEQ multiplex PCR; TCRdb's copy keeps in-frame clones and lacks some. Clone size and the V and J calls come from that table; the DNA yielded D and trimming. The table records more than 200,000 clones, around 88% of them present only once. There are 15 residues in the CDR3. Germline V gives CDR1 SGHRS, CDR2 YFSETQ. V was shortened by 4 bases and J by 0 bases, with 12 bases between the two germline ends. The sample was peripheral blood. This chain connects TRBV5-1 to TRBJ2-3, with TRBD1 as a possible D gene (6 bases). The receptor comes from a woman aged 25 to 39 with COVID-19, enrolled during active disease. The chain's CDR3 is CASSPGTTSTDTQYF. CDR3 nucleotides: TGCGCCAGCAGCCCCGGGACAACTAGCACAGATACGCAGTATTTT.